The present T cell receptor (beta chain) was sequenced within a study of Ad26.COV2.S vaccination and SARS-CoV-2 variants. About the study: Once, or twice with 56 days between doses, Ad26.COV2.S was given intramuscularly. Study outcomes and limitations: Overall T cell responses may have been underestimated by the analyses of TCR breadth and depth. Substantial response breadth was reportedly seen for spike-specific CD8+ and CD4+ T cells after vaccination. It was found that vaccine and placebo recipients had similar non-spike TCR breadth.

Germline values: CDR1 DFQATT, CDR2 SNEGSKA (reference sequence). This CDR3 region has 13 residues. The V gene lost 3 bases and the J gene lost 7 bases, with 12 bases spanning the gap. Remarks on this clone: Its antigen is currently unknown.

Treatment noted: roughly 20 received Ad26.COV2.S at low or high dose, single or two shots; roughly five received placebo; per-sample allocation not given. It was on day 63 after the first vaccine or placebo injection that samples were taken. Generated by immunoSEQ multiplex PCR, the TCRdb table keeps only in-frame clones and is missing some. The sample has about 350,000 clones; around nine tenths are singletons. The sequenced sample was peripheral blood, obtained in a trial of Ad26.COV2.S vaccine versus placebo. This chain links TRBV20-1 with TRBJ1-4; TRBD1 is a possible D gene (5 bases). The source is a person aged 18 to 65 who received the Ad26.COV2.S COVID-19 vaccine or a placebo. The CDR3 loop is CSASAGGGEKLFF. The CDR3 DNA follows: TGCAGTGCTAGTGCCGGGGGAGGTGAAAAACTGTTTTTT.